The 4 T cell receptor beta chains given below trace back to one sample, sequenced in a study of glioma-infiltrating T cells. Amplification of TCR alpha and beta CDR3 regions from RNA used iRepertoire nested multiplex PCR. MiXCR was run by TCRdb on the multiplex PCR reads, yielding one entry per CDR3 protein. The table shows over 3,000 distinct CDR3 sequences, with roughly two fifths occurring only once. The material sequenced was glioma tissue, nonneoplastic brain tissue, or PBMCs (not recorded which). The receptors originated from a human donor with low-grade glioma or glioblastoma, undergoing nonglioma brain surgery, or in good health (not recorded which).

This clonotype is labeled medium-sized (0.01 to 0.1%). The chain employs TRBV6-1 and TRBJ1-5; D gene uncertain. There are 13 residues in the CDR3. Trimming removed 2 bases at V and 6 bases at J, with 8 bases between. Germline assignment: CDR1 MNHNS and CDR2 SASEGT. The CDR3 here is CASSESLLQPQHF. The DNA for the CDR3 is TGTGCCAGCAGTGAATCTTTACTTCAGCCCCAGCATTTT.

This clonotype ranks as medium-sized. This chain joins TRBV7-9 and TRBJ2-5; no clear D gene. Trimming removed 5 bases from V and 1 base from J, with 8 bases in between. CDR3 length: 13 residues. Per the germline V gene, CDR1 is SEHNR and CDR2 is FQNEAQ (reference sequence). The CDR3 spells CASSQPLQETQYF. CDR3 in DNA: TGTGCCAGCAGCCAACCCCTCCAAGAGACCCAGTACTTC.

By share of the sample, this clonotype is large. The rearrangement uses TRBV19 and TRBJ2-1; TRBD2 might be the D (6 bases). Germline V gene lookup returns CDR1 LNHDA and CDR2 SQIVND (reference sequence). The CDR3 has 12 residues. V lost 6 bases and J 6 bases, leaving 9 bases between the germline ends. CDR3 bases: TGTGCCAGTAGCCCCGGGAGCAATGAGCAGTTCTTC. Encoded protein: CASSPGSNEQFF.

The chain carries TRBV7-9 and TRBJ1-3; D may be TRBD1 (5 bases). The CDR3 has 15 residues. The V gene lost 5 bases and the J gene lost 0 bases, with 11 bases spanning the gap. The germline V gene has CDR1 SEHNR and CDR2 FQNEAQ (reference sequence). CDR3 loop: CASSHPGISGNTIYF. CDR3 DNA sequence: TGTGCCAGCAGCCACCCAGGGATCTCTGGAAACACCATATATTTT.